This record concerns one T cell receptor beta chain sequence. The CDR3 covers 16 residues. The V end lost 4 bases, the J end lost 2 bases, and 15 bases lay between the germline ends. Germline V lookup: CDR1 KGHDR, CDR2 SFDVKD. This sample was taken from a study of blood T cell repertoires in COVID-19. Study-wide context: From the United States, Italy and Spain came samples of acute and convalescent COVID-19. PBMCs, B-cell-depleted T cells, or T cells were the source of the cDNA or gDNA that made up the material.

TCRdb keeps only in-frame clones here, not all; method: immunoSEQ multiplex PCR. The table includes roughly 80,000 clones, around 84% detected once. This clonotype was sampled from a man in his fifties with acute or convalescent COVID-19. Sample: peripheral blood. V and J are TRBV24-1 and TRBJ2-3; D is perhaps TRBD1 (6 bases). Here the CDR3 DNA reads TGTGCCACCAGTGACTCTCGACAGGCGTCCACAGATACGCAGTATTTT. It encodes CATSDSRQASTDTQYF.